Each of the 30 T cell receptor beta chains below was sequenced from the same sample in a study of OX40 agonist ivuxolimab in advanced cancers. Data came from immunoSEQ multiplex PCR; TCRdb stores just in-frame clones and leaves some out. The sample carries about 73,000 clones, about 92% recorded once. The sequencing used CD4+ or CD8+ T cells sorted from blood, collected in a trial of the OX40 agonist ivuxolimab. The origin of the receptors is an adult with an advanced solid tumor such as melanoma, head and neck, liver or kidney cancer.

This clone was seen a single time. The CDR3 region is CASSFLDLPTDTQYF. DNA of the CDR3: TGTGCCAGCAGTTTTCTGGACTTGCCCACAGATACGCAGTATTTT. The chain uses TRBV27 and TRBJ2-3; maybe TRBD2 (5 bases). V lost 3 bases and J 2 bases, leaving 12 bases between the germline ends. Per the germline V gene, CDR1 is MNHEY and CDR2 is SMNVEV (reference sequence). CDR3 length: 15 amino acids.

This clone was detected a few times. V gene TRBV7-9 combines with J gene TRBJ1-5; D is perhaps TRBD1 (6 bases). This CDR3 spans 15 amino acids. CDR1 and CDR2 (germline): SEHNR, FQNEAQ (reference sequence). The V end lost 5 bases, the J end lost 4 bases, and 15 bases lay between the germline ends. The CDR3 sequence is CASSLTQGTNQPQHF. The CDR3 region has the DNA TGTGCCAGCAGCCTTACACAGGGCACAAATCAGCCCCAGCATTTT. Full variable domain (missing parts from reference TRBV7-9 and TRBJ1-5): DTGVSQNPRHKITKRGQNVTFRCDPISEHNRLYWYRQTLGQGPEFLTYFQNEAQLEKSRLLSDRFSAERPKGSFSTLEIQRTEQGDSAMYLCASSLTQGTNQPQHFGDGTRLSIL.

The chain uses TRBV5-4 and TRBJ2-2; D is possibly TRBD1 or TRBD2 (5 bases each). The CDR3 totals 16 residues. CDR1 is SGHNT, CDR2 YYREEE, per germline (reference sequence). V was pared by 4 bases and J by 6 bases, with 19 bases between. The CDR3 loop is CASSTNEGPQAGELFF. Written as DNA, the CDR3 is TGTGCCAGCAGCACCAACGAGGGTCCACAGGCCGGGGAGCTGTTTTTT.

The J gene is TRBJ2-1, the V gene TRBV27, with unresolved D. The CDR3 extends over 12 amino acids. Germline V CDR1 and CDR2: MNHEY, SMNVEV (reference sequence). The germline V and J ends were trimmed by 7 bases and 9 bases, with 13 bases remaining between them. The CDR3 DNA sequence: TGTGCCAGCACCTCTCCGTTGGGTGAGCAGTTCTTC. It yields the protein CASTSPLGEQFF.

This chain uses TRBV4-1 with TRBJ1-5; possibly TRBD1 for D (5 bases). The CDR3 is made up of 15 amino acids. Germline-derived CDR1 and CDR2 are MGHRA and YSYEKL. The germline V and J ends were trimmed by 0 bases and 7 bases, with 13 bases remaining between them. CDR3 protein: CASSQERRAGQPQHF. CDR3 in DNA: TGCGCCAGCAGCCAAGAGCGCAGGGCCGGGCAGCCCCAGCATTTT.

As DNA, the CDR3 is TGTGCCAGCAGTTTAACCGATCGCGCCTACGAGCAGTACTTC. The encoded protein is CASSLTDRAYEQYF. The chain employs TRBV9 and TRBJ2-7; D not certain. The germline CDR1 and CDR2 sequences are SGDLS and YYNGEE. V was pared by 5 bases and J by 2 bases, with 14 bases between. CDR3 length: 14 amino acids.

This chain joins TRBV7-6 and TRBJ2-7, with D unresolved. The CDR3 is made up of 13 amino acids. The germline V and J ends were trimmed by 1 base and 9 bases, with 13 bases remaining between them. From germline, CDR1 is SGHVS and CDR2 FNYEAQ. DNA for the CDR3: TGTGCCAGCAGCTTAGGGGTCCTAAAGGGGCAGTACTTC. Protein sequence: CASSLGVLKGQYF.

The V gene is TRBV4-3, the J gene TRBJ1-2; D unresolved. The CDR3 is 17 amino acids. CDR1 is LGHNA, CDR2 YSLEER, per germline. The ends were cut back, 0 bases at V and 8 bases at J, with 22 bases in the middle. CDR3 sequence reads: CASSQDRGSGLSEGYTF. Written as DNA, the CDR3 is TGCGCCAGCAGCCAAGATCGTGGTAGCGGGCTTAGCGAGGGCTACACCTTC.

For this clone: The junction departs from the called germline gene at one end, perhaps through a read error. Different DNA sequences within this sample yield the same CDR3. The chain employs TRBV9 and TRBJ1-2; D gene unclear. Germline V CDR1 and CDR2: SGDLS, YYNGEE. This CDR3 is built from 14 residues. In DNA form, the CDR3 reads TGTGCCAGCAGCGTTACCGGGAGCGACTACGGCTACACCTTC. As protein: CASSVTGSDYGYTF.

The CDR3 is CASSEVLSTDTQYF. The DNA for the CDR3 is TGCGCCAGCAGCGAGGTTTTGAGCACAGATACGCAGTATTTT. The V call is TRBV5-1, the J call TRBJ2-3; D is unclear. This CDR3 spans 14 amino acids. Germline V gives CDR1 SGHRS, CDR2 YFSETQ. V was cut by 4 bases and J by 0 bases, with 9 bases left in between.

The chain has TRBV15 and TRBJ2-1, with D perhaps TRBD2 (7 bases). The V gene's germline CDR1 is LNHNV and CDR2 YYDKDF (reference sequence). V shed 1 base and J shed 7 bases, with 11 bases lying between them. CDR3 length: 14 amino acids. The CDR3 coding sequence is TGTGCCACCAGCAGAGGGGGGGGGCAAAATGAGCAGTTCTTC. Protein sequence: CATSRGGGQNEQFF.

This chain links TRBV9 with TRBJ1-2; D is uncertain. This CDR3 has 11 amino acids. V lost 3 bases and J lost 6, with 6 bases in between. CDR1 and CDR2 from the germline V gene are SGDLS and YYNGEE. The CDR3 bases are TGTGCCAGCAGCGCGCATCATGGCTACACCTTC. Translated: CASSAHHGYTF.

The chain uses TRBV7-2 and TRBJ1-6; 9 bases map to TRBD1. With V trimmed by 5 bases and J by 0 bases, 11 bases remained unmatched. The CDR3 sequence is 19 residues long. Per germline, CDR1 SGHTA and CDR2 FQGNSA. This chain's CDR3 is CASSTPTGTGSSYNSPLHF. The CDR3 bases are TGTGCCAGCAGCACCCCGACCGGGACAGGGAGCTCCTATAATTCACCCCTCCACTTT.

V is TRBV5-5 and J is TRBJ2-7; TRBD1 matches 11 bases. In germline, CDR1 is SGHKS, CDR2 YYEKEE (reference sequence). The V and J ends lost 5 bases and 2 bases, in that order; junction bases with no gene match: 6. The length of the CDR3 is 15 residues. CDR3 amino acids: CASSPGTGGTYEQYF. The CDR3 coding sequence is TGTGCCAGCAGTCCCGGGACAGGGGGGACCTACGAGCAGTACTTC.

The chain combines TRBV4-2 with TRBJ2-7, with D hard to call. Per the germline V gene, CDR1 is LGHNA and CDR2 is YNFKEQ. The CDR3 extends over 14 amino acids. The V end lost 2 bases, the J end lost 2 bases, and 10 bases lay between the germline ends. CDR3 nucleotides: TGTGCCAGCAGCCAAACCGGCCTCACCTACGAGCAGTACTTC. Translated: CASSQTGLTYEQYF.

The chain recombines TRBV7-3 with TRBJ2-7; a possible D gene is TRBD1 (6 bases). The CDR3 totals 13 residues. CDR1 is SGHTA and CDR2 is FQGTGA in the germline V gene. Trimming stripped 4 bases from V and 5 bases from J, with 12 bases between. CDR3 residues: CASSSIQGHEQYF. DNA for the CDR3: TGTGCCAGCAGCTCCATACAGGGCCACGAGCAGTACTTC.

The chain employs TRBV4-1 and TRBJ2-1; 10 bases map to TRBD2. V gave up 1 base and J gave up 5 bases; unmatched junction bases: 17. This CDR3 region has 20 residues. CDR1 and CDR2 (germline): MGHRA, YSYEKL. CDR3 sequence: CASSQGGSVAGGTWDNEQFF. As DNA, the CDR3 is TGCGCCAGCAGCCAAGGAGGTTCGGTAGCGGGGGGTACCTGGGACAATGAGCAGTTCTTC.

The chain links TRBV19 to TRBJ2-7, with 7 positions matching TRBD1. V shed 3 bases and J 6 bases; nucleotides not matched to a gene: 5. Germline CDR1 reads LNHDA; CDR2 reads SQIVND (reference sequence). The CDR3 runs to 13 residues. CDR3 in amino acids: CASSMAAGGEQYF. The CDR3 nucleotides read TGTGCCAGTAGTATGGCAGCAGGGGGCGAGCAGTACTTC.

This chain joins TRBV5-8 and TRBJ2-5; the match to TRBD2 covers 12 bases. CDR1 and CDR2 (germline): SGHTS, YDEGEE. CDR3 length equals 16 residues. V trimming: 4 bases; J trimming: 1 base; junction bases outside the gene matches: 5. CDR3 amino acids: CASSLGLAGIQETQYF. CDR3 coding DNA: TGTGCCAGCAGCCTAGGACTAGCGGGGATCCAAGAGACCCAGTACTTC. Based on the CDR3 plus reference TRBV5-8 and TRBJ2-5, the full variable domain is EAGVTQSPTHLIKTRGQQATLRCSPISGHTSVYWYQQALGLGLQFLLWYDEGEERNRGNFPPRFSGRQFPNYSSELNVNALELEDSALYLCASSLGLAGIQETQYFGPGTRLLVL.

V usage is TRBV7-8 and J usage is TRBJ2-7, with 12 positions matching TRBD2. Germline CDR1 SGHVS, CDR2 FQNEAQ. This CDR3 is built from 14 residues. Trimming at V came to 5 bases and at J to 3 bases, leaving 2 bases not matched to a gene. Here the CDR3 DNA reads TGTGCCAGCAGCAAACTAGCGGGGGGCTACGAGCAGTACTTC. It yields the protein CASSKLAGGYEQYF.

V is TRBV10-3 and J is TRBJ2-7, with 9 nucleotides matching TRBD1. CDR1 is ENHRY, CDR2 SYGVKD, per germline. The CDR3 has 15 amino acids. The J segment lost 3 bases and the V segment lost 2 bases, leaving 5 bases of the junction unmatched. CDR3 DNA: TGTGCCATCAGTGAGGGTAGGGACAGGGACTACGAGCAGTACTTC. Its translation: CAISEGRDRDYEQYF.

This chain joins TRBV6-4 and TRBJ1-1; tentative D call: TRBD1 (5 bases). V was cut by 8 bases and J by 5 bases, with 15 bases left in between. The CDR3 contains 13 residues. Looked up from germline, CDR1 is MRHNA and CDR2 is SNTAGT. Written as DNA, the CDR3 is TGTGCCAGCCAGGGACCTGGGGGTACTGAAGCTTTCTTT. The encoded protein is CASQGPGGTEAFF.

This chain uses TRBV5-1 with TRBJ2-1; D perhaps matches TRBD1 (6 bases). Germline CDR1 reads SGHRS; CDR2 reads YFSETQ. The CDR3 has 14 residues. With 6 bases removed from V and 3 bases from J, the gap between germline ends came to 13 bases. In DNA, the CDR3 is TGCGCCAGCACGGTTGGACAGATCTACAATGAGCAGTTCTTC. This gives the protein CASTVGQIYNEQFF.

This chain connects TRBV9 to TRBJ1-3; no definite D call. V lost 3 bases and J 1 base, leaving 20 bases between the germline ends. CDR3 size: 18 residues. Germline-derived CDR1 and CDR2 are SGDLS and YYNGEE. CDR3 nucleotide sequence: TGTGCCAGCAGCGCGCCCGCCAGCCCGAAAGAATCTGGAAACACCATATATTTT. Amino acids: CASSAPASPKESGNTIYF.

This chain joins TRBV27 and TRBJ2-7; D is possibly TRBD2 (5 bases). The CDR3 is 11 amino acids. CDR1 MNHEY and CDR2 SMNVEV come from the germline V gene (reference sequence). Between the trimmed V and J ends, which lost 6 bases and 11 bases, there was a span of 14 bases. The CDR3 reads CASSPTGMEYF. The CDR3 nucleotides are TGTGCCAGCAGCCCAACGGGGATGGAGTACTTC.

The chain combines TRBV29-1 with TRBJ1-2; no clear D gene. The CDR3 is made up of 10 amino acids. The germline gives CDR1 SQVTM, CDR2 ANQGSEA. The V gene lost 4 bases and the J gene lost 5 bases, with 5 bases spanning the gap. CDR3 loop: CSVVQYGYTF. In DNA, the CDR3 is TGCAGCGTTGTGCAGTATGGCTACACCTTC.

The chain is built from TRBV7-2 and TRBJ2-3; 11 bases are shared with TRBD2. Germline V gene data show CDR1 as SGHTA and CDR2 as FQGNSA. Trimming at V came to 4 bases and at J to 1 base, leaving 1 base not matched to a gene. The CDR3 is 15 amino acids. This chain's CDR3 is CASSSTSGGTDTQYF. CDR3 coding DNA: TGTGCCAGCAGCTCGACTAGCGGGGGCACAGATACGCAGTATTTT.

The chain has TRBV27 and TRBJ2-3, with 12 bases matching TRBD2. The CDR3 sequence is 16 residues long. CDR1 and CDR2 (germline): MNHEY, SMNVEV (reference sequence). The V gene end was trimmed by 4 bases and the J gene end by 4 bases; junction bases not matched to a gene: 6. CDR3 coding DNA: TGTGCCAGCAGTTCCTTGACTAGCGGGGGACCAGATACGCAGTATTTT. It specifies CASSSLTSGGPDTQYF.

The rearrangement joins TRBV6-5 to TRBJ2-7; D uncertain. The germline V gene encodes CDR1 MNHEY and CDR2 SVGAGI. Trimming took 6 bases from V and 2 from J, leaving 14 bases between them. The CDR3 is 14 residues long. The CDR3 bases are TGTGCCAGCAGCGCCGGGCTAGGAACCTACGAGCAGTACTTC. Translated, it gives CASSAGLGTYEQYF.

The chain is built from TRBV5-6 and TRBJ2-2; D may be TRBD1 (6 bases). Trimming removed 3 bases at V and 6 bases at J, with 9 bases between. The CDR3 is 13 amino acids. The germline V gene encodes CDR1 SGHDT and CDR2 YYEEEE. CDR3 sequence reads: CASSSTGPGELFF. Here the CDR3 DNA reads TGTGCCAGCAGCTCTACAGGGCCCGGGGAGCTGTTTTTT.